The rows below give T cell receptor beta chains drawn from one sample of a study of metastatic and nonmetastatic thyroid tumors. TCRdb reanalyzed the PCR reads via MiXCR. The top ten hold 7.6% of the sample, which has about 9,900 clones, 11% seen once. Sequencing was performed on tumor tissue. Receptors were obtained from a female donor with papillary thyroid cancer or a benign thyroid nodule (not recorded which). Some clones in this sample may be carry-over from other donors' samples. Both conserved end residues are part of each CDR3. The D gene is left open where the match is weak. Not every row has a clone size; where given, it reads once, few, many or a size class.

medium-sized,TRBD1,TRBJ2-6,TRBV28,TGTGCCAGCAGTTTTATGGGACAGGATTACTCTGGGGCCAACGTCCTGACTTTC,CASSFMGQDYSGANVLTF
medium-sized,-,TRBJ2-1,TRBV19,TGTGCCAGTAGTAACGGGGTGAGTGAGCAGTTCTTC,CASSNGVSEQFF
many,TRBD1,TRBJ2-6,TRBV18,TGTGCCAGCTCACCCCGAGGGACAGGGGCGGGGGCCAACGTCCTGACTTTC,CASSPRGTGAGANVLTF
once,-,TRBJ2-1,TRBV4-2,TGTGCCGGCAGCCAAGATCTGGACGGGAGTGAGCAGTTCTTC,CAGSQDLDGSEQFF
many,-,TRBJ2-1,TRBV10-2,TGCGCCAGCAGTGAGGTTGTTCGCAATGAGCAGTTCTTC,CASSEVVRNEQFF
few,-,TRBJ2-1,TRBV19,TGTGCCAGCAATGCAGGGGTTTGGGATGAGCAGTTCTTC,CASNAGVWDEQFF
-,-,TRBJ1-5,TRBV20-1,TGCAGTGCTAGGGGCCAACAGGTGATCAATCAGCCCCAGCATTTT,CSARGQQVINQPQHF
many,TRBD1,TRBJ1-5,TRBV5-4,TGTGCCAGCAGCTTAGACAGGGATCAGCCCCAGCATTTT,CASSLDRDQPQHF
many,TRBD2,TRBJ2-1,TRBV7-9,TGTGCCAGCCGACTTGGGACTAGCGGGGGTAATGAGCAGTTCTTC,CASRLGTSGGNEQFF
many,-,TRBJ2-3,TRBV5-1,TGCGCCAGCAGACCCGAACTTAGCACAGATACGCAGTATTTT,CASRPELSTDTQYF
medium-sized,-,TRBJ1-1,TRBV6-1,TGTGCCAGCAGTGAAGGTGTCCCCCCGAACACTGAAGCTTTCTTT,CASSEGVPPNTEAFF
-,-,TRBJ2-7,TRBV6-1,TGTGCCAGCAGTGCGGGGCCGCGACAGCCCTACGAGCATTACTTC,CASSAGPRQPYEHYF
-,-,TRBJ2-7,TRBV6-6,TGTGCCAGCAGTTACTCGGGAGGGGGCGGGACCGAGCAGTACTTC,CASSYSGGGGTEQYF
many,TRBD2,TRBJ2-3,TRBV20-1,TGCAGTGCTAGAGATATAGCGGGACCTAGCACAGATACGCAGTATTTT,CSARDIAGPSTDTQYF
medium-sized,TRBD1,TRBJ1-1,TRBV28,TGTGCCAGCAGGACGGACAGGGGGGTGTACACTGAAGCTTTCTTT,CASRTDRGVYTEAFF
many,-,TRBJ1-1,TRBV19,TGTGCCACCCGCAGGGGATTGAACACTGAAGCTTTCTTT,CATRRGLNTEAFF
-,-,TRBJ1-5,TRBV11-3,TGTGCCAGCAGCGCCGGGGGGGCAGAGAATCAGCCCCAGCATTTT,CASSAGGAENQPQHF
many,-,TRBJ1-6,TRBV19,TGTGCCAGTAGTCCGTTCAAGATGAGCTCCTATAATTCACCCCTCCACTTT,CASSPFKMSSYNSPLHF
many,-,TRBJ2-5,TRBV15,TGTGCCACCAGCAGAGGCAGTGAATTCGAGACCCAGTACTTC,CATSRGSEFETQYF
medium-sized,-,TRBJ2-7,TRBV6-2/TRBV6-3,TGTGCCAGCAGTTACCGGGACGGCTCCTACGAGCAGTACTTC,CASSYRDGSYEQYF
many,TRBD2,TRBJ2-4,TRBV11-2,TGTGCCAGCAGCTCACGACCTCTGACTAGCCCCGCCAAAAACATTCAGTACTTC,CASSSRPLTSPAKNIQYF
medium-sized,-,TRBJ1-4,TRBV28,TGTGCCAGCAGTTTAGCTACAGGGATCCCATCTGAAAAACTGTTTTTT,CASSLATGIPSEKLFF
many,TRBD1,TRBJ1-2,TRBV3-1,TGTGCCAGCAGCCAAGGAGGACAGGGAGGGGGCTATGGCTACACCTTC,CASSQGGQGGGYGYTF
few,-,TRBJ2-7,TRBV6-1,TGTGCCAGCAGTGAAGGGGATTCCTACGAGCAGTACTTC,CASSEGDSYEQYF
many,-,TRBJ1-2,TRBV5-1,TGCGCCAGCAGCCAAAAACTCCCAGGGAACTATGGCTACACCTTC,CASSQKLPGNYGYTF
few,-,TRBJ1-1,TRBV6-5,TGTGCCAGCAGTAACTCTAGGGGGGACACTGAAGCTTTCTTT,CASSNSRGDTEAFF
many,TRBD1,TRBJ2-2,TRBV5-4,TGTGCCAGCAGCTCAGAAGGGACAGCGAACACCGGGGAGCTGTTTTTT,CASSSEGTANTGELFF
many,TRBD2,TRBJ2-1,TRBV14,TGTGCCAGCAGCCGGACTAGCGGGGGGCTTTACAATGAGCAGTTCTTC,CASSRTSGGLYNEQFF
-,-,TRBJ1-6,TRBV30,TGTGCCTGGAGTGTATCTGCGGGGTACCGATCACCCCTCCACTTT,CAWSVSAGYRSPLHF
many,-,TRBJ2-1,TRBV4-1,TGCGCCAGCAGCCAAGATCCGGGGCGGACCTACAATGAGCAGTTCTTC,CASSQDPGRTYNEQFF
medium-sized,-,TRBJ1-1,TRBV7-2,TGTGCCAGCAGCTCCAATTGGAACACTGAAGCTTTCTTT,CASSSNWNTEAFF
many,-,TRBJ2-1,TRBV5-5,TGTGCCAGCAGCTTGGAACCGGGGGTCTCCTACAATGAGCAGTTCTTC,CASSLEPGVSYNEQFF
few,-,TRBJ1-5,TRBV6-1,TGTGCCAGCAGCCTGACAGGCCCCAATCAGCCCCAGCATTTT,CASSLTGPNQPQHF
medium-sized,-,TRBJ2-7,TRBV6-1,TGTGCCAGCACTTCTGACATCTACTCCTACGAGCAGTACTTC,CASTSDIYSYEQYF
medium-sized,-,TRBJ1-2,TRBV20-1,TGCAGTGCCTCATCCGGGACCACAGTAGGCTACACCTTC,CSASSGTTVGYTF
many,-,TRBJ2-1,TRBV20-1,TGCAGTGCTAGAGACGGGATGGAGCAGTTCTTC,CSARDGMEQFF
medium-sized,-,TRBJ2-7,TRBV2,TGTGCCAGCAAGTTCCTGGGGGCGATCCACGAGCAGTACTTC,CASKFLGAIHEQYF